The entry below gives a single TCR beta chain sequence along with its context. No antigen is known for it. Clones were sequenced by immunoSEQ multiplex PCR, and TCRdb holds only the in-frame ones, with some missing. The data contain 49,000 or so clones, roughly 50% of them singletons. The data derive from a study of cytotoxic CD8 clonotypes in ibrutinib-treated CLL. Overall study findings and caveats: Against age-matched healthy donors, baseline clonality ran higher and tracked circulating CD8+ T-cell counts.

The CDR3 runs to 13 residues. V was trimmed by 7 bases and J by 0 bases, leaving 10 bases between them. Germline CDR1 reads MNHEY; CDR2 reads SMNVEV (reference sequence). The input for sequencing was PBMCs, taken after 12 months of ibrutinib treatment. J is TRBJ2-7 and V is TRBV27; the D is unclear. The TCR was taken from a human donor with chronic lymphocytic leukemia. The CDR3 DNA reads as TGTGCCAGCAAAATATCAGGCTCCTACGAGCAGTACTTC. This sequence encodes CASKISGSYEQYF.